These 15 T cell receptor beta chains share one sample of origin, sequenced in a study of T cell repertoires in cytomegalovirus infection. No antigen has been identified for these receptors. Each CDR3 protein gets one entry after TCRdb re-called the reads with MiXCR. The repertoire holds around 200,000 distinct CDR3 sequences, with 35% to 45% as singletons. The sequenced sample was CD8+ T cells from cultured PBMCs, obtained from culture after CMV antigen stimulation. The receptors shown here come from a human donor in good health (CMV status not recorded). Some clones in this sample may be carry-over from other donors' samples.

This clonotype was seen a few times. This chain links TRBV6-5 with TRBJ1-3, with TRBD1 matching 7 bases. From germline, CDR1 is MNHEY and CDR2 SVGAGI. The CDR3 has 12 amino acids. With V trimmed by 6 bases and J by 6 bases, 2 bases remained unmatched. The CDR3 reads CASRTGQNTIYF. The CDR3 nucleotides read TGTGCCAGCAGGACAGGGCAAAACACCATATATTTT.

CDR3 sequence reads: CSVYGTANTEAFF. CDR3 DNA: TGCAGCGTTTACGGGACGGCGAACACTGAAGCTTTCTTT. This chain links TRBV29-1 with TRBJ1-1, with a tentative D call TRBD1 (5 bases). Trimming pared 5 bases from V and 1 base from J, leaving 11 bases between. Germline V lookup: CDR1 SQVTM, CDR2 ANQGSEA. This CDR3 comprises 13 residues.

This clonotype was picked up a small number of times. J is TRBJ1-1 and V is TRBV7-9, with D possibly being TRBD1 (6 bases). In germline, CDR1 is SEHNR, CDR2 FQNEAQ (reference sequence). There are 15 residues in the CDR3. Between the trimmed V and J ends, which lost 2 bases and 7 bases, there was a span of 17 bases. The DNA for the CDR3 is TGTGCCAGCAGCTTACCGGGGGGCTTTGGGGTTGAAGCTTTCTTT. It specifies CASSLPGGFGVEAFF.

This clonotype was detected ten times or more. The genes are TRBV7-8 and TRBJ1-3; no clear D gene. Germline V gene sequence: CDR1 SGHVS, CDR2 FQNEAQ. Deletions cut 2 bases from V and 0 bases from J, with 20 bases between. This CDR3 has 19 amino acids. CDR3 loop: CASSLIRRAVRNSGNTIYF. CDR3 nucleotide sequence: TGTGCCAGCAGCTTAATTCGACGCGCCGTTCGAAACTCTGGAAACACCATATATTTT.

In this sample, this clonotype turned up many times. V and J are TRBV6-1 and TRBJ1-2; TRBD1 matches at 9 bases. The germline V gene has CDR1 MNHNS and CDR2 SASEGT. With 2 bases clipped from V and 2 bases from J, the junction kept 12 bases outside the gene matches. The CDR3 has 18 residues. CDR3 sequence reads: CASSERGGQGYWNYGYTF. The CDR3 region has the DNA TGTGCCAGCAGTGAAAGGGGAGGACAGGGGTATTGGAACTATGGCTACACCTTC.

In its sample, this clonotype was seen a few times. The gene calls are TRBV7-2 and TRBJ1-2; TRBD1 might be the D (6 bases). Germline loops: CDR1 SGHTA, CDR2 FQGNSA. CDR3 size: 13 residues. Trimming stripped 3 bases from V and 6 bases from J, with 11 bases between. The CDR3 protein is CASSLGGAHGYTF. CDR3 nucleotides: TGTGCCAGCAGCTTGGGGGGGGCCCATGGCTACACCTTC. Full variable domain (rest looked up from reference TRBV7-2 and TRBJ1-2): GAGVSQSPSNKVTEKGKDVELRCDPISGHTALYWYRQSLGQGLEFLIYFQGNSAPDKSGLPSDRFSAERTGGSVSTLTIQRTQQEDSAVYLCASSLGGAHGYTFGSGTRLTVV.

In this sample, this clonotype turned up a few times. This chain connects TRBV7-9 to TRBJ2-7, with 8 positions matching TRBD1. The V segment lost 4 bases and the J segment 2 bases; nucleotides outside the gene matches: 7. Germline lookup yields CDR1 SEHNR and CDR2 FQNEAQ (reference sequence). This CDR3 is built from 15 residues. The CDR3 DNA follows: TGTGCCAGCAGCTCCCGGGACAGGTTGGCCTACGAGCAGTACTTC. This gives the protein CASSSRDRLAYEQYF.

The gene calls are TRBV7-3 and TRBJ2-1; TRBD2 aligns across 9 bases. This CDR3 is 15 amino acids long. The J segment lost 8 bases and the V segment lost 4 bases, leaving 9 bases of the junction unmatched. Germline assignment: CDR1 SGHTA and CDR2 FQGTGA. As DNA, the CDR3 is TGTGCCAGCAGCTCCTCAGGGACTAGCACCGATGAGCAGTTCTTC. Translated, it gives CASSSSGTSTDEQFF. Full variable domain (outside the CDR3, taken from reference TRBV7-3 and TRBJ2-1): GAGVSQTPSNKVTEKGKYVELRCDPISGHTALYWYRQSLGQGPEFLIYFQGTGAADDSGLPNDRFFAVRPEGSVSTLKIQRTERGDSAVYLCASSSSGTSTDEQFFGPGTRLTVL.

The V and J genes are TRBV19 and TRBJ1-4; no definite D call. The CDR3 runs 16 residues. Trimming removed 3 bases at V and 0 bases at J, with 11 bases between. Germline V lookup: CDR1 LNHDA, CDR2 SQIVND (reference sequence). DNA of the CDR3: TGTGCCAGTAGTATGTGGAGGGTTGCAACTAATGAAAAACTGTTTTTT. As protein: CASSMWRVATNEKLFF. The entire variable domain, with the rest obtained from reference TRBV19 and TRBJ1-4, is as follows: DGGITQSPKYLFRKEGQNVTLSCEQNLNHDAMYWYRQDPGQGLRLIYYSQIVNDFQKGDIAEGYSVSREKKESFPLTVTSAQKNPTAFYLCASSMWRVATNEKLFFGSGTQLSVL.

A few counts support this clonotype. The V gene is TRBV27, the J gene TRBJ2-7; possible D gene TRBD1, 6 bases. Germline values: CDR1 MNHEY, CDR2 SMNVEV (reference sequence). The V end lost 5 bases, the J end lost 2 bases, and 16 bases lay between the germline ends. This CDR3 region has 15 residues. CDR3 sequence (DNA): TGTGCCAGCAGTAAATTCGGGCAGGGGCCCTACGAGCAGTACTTC. This codes for CASSKFGQGPYEQYF.

Notes on this clonotype: A much larger clone differs by one base, so this may be a read error. The chain couples TRBV12-3 or TRBV12-4 to TRBJ2-1, with 11 bases aligning to TRBD2. There are 15 residues in the CDR3. For the CDR3, the DNA is TGTGCCGGCAGTTTAGTAGCGGGGGGGGGATTGGAGCAGTTCTTC. Translated: CAGSLVAGGGLEQFF.

The chain recombines TRBV12-3 or TRBV12-4 with TRBJ2-1; no firm D call. The CDR3 has 13 residues. The germline V and J ends were trimmed by 5 bases and 2 bases, with 7 bases remaining between them. The CDR3 protein is CASSQFAYNEQFF. The CDR3 DNA reads as TGTGCCAGCAGTCAGTTTGCCTACAATGAGCAGTTCTTC.

CDR3 nucleotide sequence: TGCGCCAGCAGCTCGGACAGAGATGGCTACACCTTC. Encoded protein: CASSSDRDGYTF. The gene calls are TRBV5-1 and TRBJ1-2, with a possible D match to TRBD1 (6 bases). Trimming took 3 bases from V and 6 from J, leaving 9 bases between them. The CDR3 is 12 amino acids. CDR1 is SGHRS and CDR2 is YFSETQ in the germline V gene.

This clonotype was observed a handful of times. This rearrangement joins TRBV6-6 to TRBJ1-5, with D hard to call. Germline V gene lookup returns CDR1 MNHNY and CDR2 SVGAGI (reference sequence). V was pared by 11 bases and J by 1 base, with 12 bases between. The CDR3 consists of 13 residues. Here the CDR3 reads CALGPLSNQPQHF. CDR3 nucleotide sequence: TGTGCCCTCGGACCTCTAAGCAATCAGCCCCAGCATTTT.

The chain links TRBV27 to TRBJ1-6; 10 nucleotides match TRBD1. Germline-derived CDR1 and CDR2 are MNHEY and SMNVEV (reference sequence). The junction had 8 bases not matched to a gene; V was cut back by 3 bases and J by 9 bases. The CDR3 has 16 residues. The CDR3 sequence is CASSFIGDRGSSPLHF. The DNA for the CDR3 is TGTGCCAGCAGTTTCATCGGGGACAGGGGCTCTTCACCCCTCCACTTT.